This is a list of T cell receptor beta chains from one sample in a study of blood T cells in healthy people across ages. One entry per CDR3 protein results from TCRdb running MiXCR on the 5' RACE reads. The data contain about a million distinct CDR3 sequences, under 40% of them singletons. The sample taken for sequencing was blood. Every receptor here comes from a man between 18 and 35 years old in good health. Both conserved end residues are part of each CDR3. The order of the fields is J gene, V gene, CDR3 protein.

J: TRBJ2-2
V: TRBV10-3
CDR3: CAISDSVPSDRGGKSGELFF

J: TRBJ2-5
V: TRBV4-2
CDR3: CASSQEVWETQYF

J: TRBJ2-5
V: TRBV15
CDR3: CATSRDPGERQYF

J: NA
V: TRBV20-1
CDR3: CSARGVQGAYEQYF

J: NA
V: TRBV10-3
CDR3: CAIGPQETQYF

J: TRBJ1-2
V: TRBV7-2
CDR3: CASSSAGDRLSNYGYTF

J: TRBJ2-5
V: TRBV20-1
CDR3: CSATTPLAGGEYKQETQYF

J: TRBJ2-1
V: TRBV11-1
CDR3: CASSLDSLPYNEQFF

J: TRBJ1-2
V: TRBV28
CDR3: CAGYRDPYGCTF

J: TRBJ2-3
V: TRBV10-3
CDR3: CAISGPGGLASTDTQYF

J: TRBJ2-3
V: TRBV12-3/TRBV12-4
CDR3: CASSPTSGGTDTQYF

J: TRBJ1-1
V: TRBV20-1
CDR3: CSARGSDLRAFF

J: TRBJ2-2
V: TRBV5-1
CDR3: CASSDRQTNTGELFF

J: TRBJ2-3
V: TRBV25-1
CDR3: CASSEWLGEWADTQYF

J: TRBJ1-2
V: TRBV7-2
CDR3: CASNKLKGQGSNYGYTF

J: TRBJ2-5
V: TRBV5-1
CDR3: CASSLALSGGSQETQYF

J: TRBJ2-5
V: TRBV27
CDR3: CASSIREETQYF

J: TRBJ2-3
V: TRBV6-4
CDR3: CASSDSGISSTDTQYF

J: TRBJ1-5
V: TRBV12-3/TRBV12-4
CDR3: CASSSGYNQPQHF

J: TRBJ1-1
V: TRBV29-1
CDR3: CSVQKGPRAFF

J: TRBJ1-2
V: TRBV4-1
CDR3: CASSQEGDHYGYTF

J: TRBJ1-1
V: TRBV7-2
CDR3: CASSLKGTSTEAFF

J: TRBJ1-2
V: TRBV5-6
CDR3: CASSSPGANGYTF

J: TRBJ2-1
V: TRBV21-1
CDR3: CASSKVVGRSYNEQFF

J: TRBJ1-6
V: TRBV12-3/TRBV12-4
CDR3: CASSITANSPLHF

J: NA
V: TRBV28
CDR3: CASQQEGEQYF

J: TRBJ2-3
V: TRBV10-3
CDR3: CAISDRGSTDTQYF

J: TRBJ2-5
V: TRBV7-6
CDR3: CASSLGDRIREAQYF

J: TRBJ2-1
V: TRBV5-1
CDR3: CASSTGQGVSSYNEQFF

J: TRBJ1-2
V: TRBV14
CDR3: CASSHFGRVDGYTF

J: TRBJ2-3
V: TRBV6-2/TRBV6-3
CDR3: CASSYPLAGVTDTQYF

J: TRBJ1-5
V: TRBV24-1
CDR3: CATSDETGMEPQHF

J: TRBJ2-7
V: TRBV7-2
CDR3: CASSLYGGPLAYEQYF

J: TRBJ2-7
V: TRBV2
CDR3: CASTWGSYEQYF

J: TRBJ2-3
V: TRBV3-1
CDR3: CASSQDWYGLPDTQYF

J: TRBJ1-1
V: TRBV7-6
CDR3: CASLGGTNTEAFF

J: TRBJ2-7
V: TRBV4-2
CDR3: CASSQDGLADNEQYF

J: TRBJ2-5
V: TRBV29-1
CDR3: CSVVGGREETQYF

J: TRBJ2-5
V: TRBV11-2
CDR3: CASSLTVQETQYF

J: TRBJ1-1
V: TRBV6-6
CDR3: CASSYHPGTGAEAFF

J: TRBJ2-7
V: TRBV6-2/TRBV6-3
CDR3: CASSFLASSDWRSYEQYF

J: TRBJ1-2
V: TRBV11-2
CDR3: CASSLDSQGAGGYTF

J: TRBJ2-7
V: TRBV20-1
CDR3: CSANAGGGALDEQYF

J: TRBJ1-2
V: TRBV30
CDR3: CAWSPRSYGYTF

J: TRBJ1-3
V: TRBV25-1
CDR3: CASNPGATGGNTIYF

J: TRBJ2-7
V: TRBV12-3/TRBV12-4
CDR3: CASSQDRGRVEQYF

J: TRBJ2-3
V: TRBV20-1
CDR3: CSARELRRERGDTQYF

J: TRBJ1-1
V: TRBV28
CDR3: CASTFNWVSNTEAFF

J: TRBJ2-1
V: TRBV4-3
CDR3: CASSQGVGTRFYNEQFF

J: TRBJ2-1
V: TRBV20-1
CDR3: CSASGQGISYEQFF

J: TRBJ2-3
V: TRBV9
CDR3: CASSPAQATSTDTQYF

J: TRBJ1-2
V: TRBV3-1
CDR3: CASSLLMSYGYTF